The TCR beta chain under discussion was sequenced for a study of shared clonotypes between healthy human individuals. Trimming left V 5 bases short and J 4 bases short, with 15 bases between. This CDR3 region has 15 residues. CDR1 SGHVS and CDR2 FQNEAQ come from the germline V gene. This clone was observed a single time. Cells designated naive CD8 were CD45RO-negative and were positively selected for CCR7, with terminally differentiated effector memory CD45RA+ cells excluded. Sequencing was performed with immunoSEQ multiplex PCR; in TCRdb, only in-frame clones are kept and a portion is missing. Here the sample spans some 2,100,000 clones, about 92% being singletons.

V usage is TRBV7-8 and J usage is TRBJ2-1; D is tentatively TRBD1 or TRBD2 (5 bases each). This TCR derives from a man aged 18-30 years in good health. Some clones in this sample may be carry-over from other donors' samples. Specimen: naive CD8+ T cells from PBMCs. CDR3 sequence: CASSLDRDPYNEQFF. In DNA form, the CDR3 reads TGTGCCAGCAGCCTTGACCGGGACCCGTACAATGAGCAGTTCTTC.